This T cell receptor beta chain was sequenced in a study of human T cells and chemical hapten exposure. Study-wide background: Patch tests containing 0.01% DPC, applied to the upper back, were read at 6 days.

Noted time point: patch test 2, 6 weeks after DPC sensitization. Treatment given: therapeutic diphenylcyclopropenone sensitization with weekly scalp DPC. CDR3 length: 14 amino acids. V lost 1 base and J lost 2, with 8 bases in between. From germline, CDR1 is SEHNR and CDR2 FQNEAQ (reference sequence). This clonotype appeared a few times. TCRdb re-called the RACE reads through MiXCR, storing one row per CDR3 protein. The repertoire holds 360,000 or so distinct CDR3 sequences, with under 6.5% as singletons. The sequencing used whole blood, collected in connection with sensitization to the hapten diphenylcyclopropenone (DPC). The chain employs TRBV7-9 and TRBJ2-5; D remains unclear. The source of this sequence is a woman between 18 and 29 years old with alopecia areata. Some clones in this sample may be carry-over from other donors' samples. CDR3 amino acids: CASSLVVRQETQYF. The CDR3 DNA follows: TGTGCCAGCAGCTTAGTCGTCAGGCAAGAGACCCAGTACTTC.